The clone carrying this TCR beta chain was counted many times. Its antigen is unidentified. Construction of the TCRbeta library involved unique molecular identifiers. TCRdb processed the PCR reads anew with MiXCR; each CDR3 protein has one entry. The table shows 700,000 to 850,000 distinct CDR3 sequences, with less than 20% occurring only once. The sample is drawn from a study of T-cell reconstitution after alpha-beta-depleted transplantation in children. General study findings and limits: One year after transplant, T-cell counts and diversity came mostly from newly produced T cells. Some patients showed high day-60 TCRbeta diversity, which derived from surviving recipient T cells and thymic progenitors.

V lost 4 bases to trimming and J lost 0 bases, with 10 bases between them. The CDR3 has 14 amino acids. Per the germline V gene, CDR1 is DFQATT and CDR2 is SNEGSKA (reference sequence). This specimen was PBMCs, mostly from graft donor cells, taken 360 days after TCRalphabeta/CD19-depleted stem cell transplant. The source is a male patient younger than 18 who had a stem cell transplant for acute lymphoblastic leukemia, so the T cells may come from the graft donor. The V call is TRBV20-1, the J call TRBJ1-3; D is undetermined. The CDR3 DNA follows: TGCAGTGCTATGGACGTAGACTCTGGAAACACCATATATTTT. It translates to CSAMDVDSGNTIYF.